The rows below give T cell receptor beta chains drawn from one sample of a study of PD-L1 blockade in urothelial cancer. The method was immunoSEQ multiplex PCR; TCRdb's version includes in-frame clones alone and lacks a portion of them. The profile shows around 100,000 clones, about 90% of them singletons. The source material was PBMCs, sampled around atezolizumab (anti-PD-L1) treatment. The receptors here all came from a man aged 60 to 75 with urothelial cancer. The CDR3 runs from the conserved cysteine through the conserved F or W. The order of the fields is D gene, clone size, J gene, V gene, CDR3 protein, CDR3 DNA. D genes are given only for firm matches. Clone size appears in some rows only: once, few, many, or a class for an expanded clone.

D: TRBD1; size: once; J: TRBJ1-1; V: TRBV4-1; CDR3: CASSHRGAEAFF; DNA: TGCGCCAGCAGTCACAGGGGGGCTGAAGCTTTCTTT
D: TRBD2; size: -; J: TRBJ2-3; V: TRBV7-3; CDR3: CASSLRLAGGTDTQYF; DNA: TGTGCCAGCAGCTTAAGGCTAGCGGGGGGCACAGATACGCAGTATTTT
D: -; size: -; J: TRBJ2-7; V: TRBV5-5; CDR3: CASSSRGTDEQYF; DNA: TGTGCCAGCAGTTCAAGAGGGACTGACGAGCAGTACTTC
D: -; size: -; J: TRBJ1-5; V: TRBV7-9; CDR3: CASSLDSQPQHF; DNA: TGTGCCAGCAGCTTAGATTCACAGCCCCAGCATTTT
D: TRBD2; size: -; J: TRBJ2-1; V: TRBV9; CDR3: CASSVSGTSGRSLINEQFF; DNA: TGTGCCAGCAGCGTATCCGGGACTAGCGGGAGGAGTCTAATCAATGAGCAGTTCTTC
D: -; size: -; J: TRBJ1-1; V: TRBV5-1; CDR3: CASRAQFTGTNTEAFF; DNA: TGCGCCAGCAGAGCCCAATTTACAGGGACGAACACTGAAGCTTTCTTT
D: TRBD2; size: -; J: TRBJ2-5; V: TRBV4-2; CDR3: CASSQDAAGLLRVETQYF; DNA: TGTGCCAGCAGCCAAGATGCAGCGGGGTTGCTGAGGGTAGAGACCCAGTACTTC
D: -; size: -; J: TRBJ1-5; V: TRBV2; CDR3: CASQPEQGGFGNQPQHF; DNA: TGTGCCAGCCAACCCGAACAGGGAGGGTTCGGCAATCAGCCCCAGCATTTT
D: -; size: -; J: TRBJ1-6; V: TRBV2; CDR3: CASSEEPPLHF; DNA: TGTGCCAGTAGTGAAGAGCCACCCCTCCACTTT
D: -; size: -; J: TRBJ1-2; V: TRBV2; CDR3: CASSSETGGVVYGYTF; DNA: TGTGCCAGCAGTAGTGAGACAGGCGGAGTTGTTTATGGCTACACCTTC
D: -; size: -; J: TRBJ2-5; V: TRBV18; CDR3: CASQGSPTSAQETQYF; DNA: TGTGCCAGCCAGGGGAGCCCCACCTCGGCTCAAGAGACCCAGTACTTC
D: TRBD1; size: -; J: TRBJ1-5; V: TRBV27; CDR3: CASSPRQGRNQPQHF; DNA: TGTGCCAGCAGTCCAAGACAGGGGAGGAATCAGCCCCAGCATTTT
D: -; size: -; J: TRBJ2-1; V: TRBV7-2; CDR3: CASGERGEQFF; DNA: TGTGCCAGCGGTGAGCGAGGCGAGCAGTTCTTC
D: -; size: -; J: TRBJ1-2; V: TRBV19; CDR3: CASSIDIPLGGYTF; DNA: TGTGCCAGTAGTATTGACATTCCCTTAGGTGGCTACACCTTC
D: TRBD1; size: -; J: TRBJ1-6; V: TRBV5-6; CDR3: CASSYRGSSYNSPLHF; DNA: TGTGCCAGCAGCTACAGGGGTAGCTCCTATAATTCACCCCTCCACTTT
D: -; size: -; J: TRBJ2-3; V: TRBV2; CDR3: CASGGGGGDTQYF; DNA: TGTGCCAGCGGAGGGGGGGGCGGGGATACGCAGTATTTT
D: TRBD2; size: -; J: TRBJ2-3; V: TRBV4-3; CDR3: CASSHTSESGDTQYF; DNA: TGCGCCAGCAGCCATACTAGCGAGAGCGGGGATACGCAGTATTTT
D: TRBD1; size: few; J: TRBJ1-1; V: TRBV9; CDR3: CASSAGQVQSGYAEAFF; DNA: TGTGCCAGCAGCGCGGGACAGGTCCAATCGGGGTACGCTGAAGCTTTCTTT
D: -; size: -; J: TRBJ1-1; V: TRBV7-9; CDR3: CASSLGSGGWSTEAFF; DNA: TGTGCCAGCAGCTTAGGTTCGGGGGGCTGGAGCACTGAAGCTTTCTTT
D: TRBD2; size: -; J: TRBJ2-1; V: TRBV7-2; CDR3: CASSLGTSGVGYEQFF; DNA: TGTGCCAGCAGCCTCGGGACTAGCGGGGTGGGTTATGAGCAGTTCTTC
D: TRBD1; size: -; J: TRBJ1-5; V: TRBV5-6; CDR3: CASSLGQGVDQPQHF; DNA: TGTGCCAGCAGCTTGGGCCAGGGGGTTGATCAGCCCCAGCATTTT
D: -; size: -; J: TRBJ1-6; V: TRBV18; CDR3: CASPPDWGRDGSPLHF; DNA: TGTGCCAGCCCCCCAGACTGGGGCAGGGATGGTTCACCCCTCCACTTT
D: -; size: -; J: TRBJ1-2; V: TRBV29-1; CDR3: CSVESQGRENTF; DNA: TGCAGCGTTGAATCGCAGGGGAGGGAGAACACCTTC
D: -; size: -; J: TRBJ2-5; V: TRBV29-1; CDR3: CSVEDRGSETQYF; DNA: TGCAGCGTTGAAGACAGGGGTAGCGAGACCCAGTACTTC
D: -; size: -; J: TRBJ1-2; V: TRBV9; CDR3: CASSGMAGEGYTF; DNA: TGTGCCAGCAGCGGGATGGCAGGGGAAGGCTACACCTTC
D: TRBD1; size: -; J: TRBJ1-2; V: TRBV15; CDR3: CATRTGPPYGYTF; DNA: TGTGCCACCCGGACAGGGCCGCCCTATGGCTACACCTTC
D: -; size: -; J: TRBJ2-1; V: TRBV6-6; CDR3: CASSLAYDYNEQFF; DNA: TGTGCCAGCAGCCTAGCGTACGATTACAATGAGCAGTTCTTC
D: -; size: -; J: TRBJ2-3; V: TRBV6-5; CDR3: CASSKRTERTDTQYF; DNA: TGTGCCAGCAGCAAAAGGACAGAGCGCACAGATACGCAGTATTTT
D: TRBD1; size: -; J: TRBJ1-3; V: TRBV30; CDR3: CAWSPDRVSGNTIYF; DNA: TGTGCCTGGAGCCCCGACAGGGTCTCTGGAAACACCATATATTTT
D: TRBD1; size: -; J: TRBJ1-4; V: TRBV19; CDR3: CASSMPGRGPTNEKLFF; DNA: TGTGCCAGTAGTATGCCCGGCAGGGGGCCGACTAATGAAAAACTGTTTTTT
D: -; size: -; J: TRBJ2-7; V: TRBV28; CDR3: CASSPPQGAREQYF; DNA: TGTGCCAGCAGTCCCCCACAGGGAGCAAGGGAGCAGTACTTC
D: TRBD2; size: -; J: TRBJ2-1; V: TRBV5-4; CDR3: CASSTGTSDYNEQFF; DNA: TGTGCCAGCAGCACCGGGACTAGCGACTACAATGAGCAGTTCTTC
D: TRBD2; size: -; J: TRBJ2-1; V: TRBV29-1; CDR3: CSTLAGGFSNEQFF; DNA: TGCAGCACACTAGCGGGGGGGTTTAGTAATGAGCAGTTCTTC
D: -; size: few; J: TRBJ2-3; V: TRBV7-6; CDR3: CASTTSTGTQYF; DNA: TGTGCCAGCACCACTAGCACGGGTACGCAGTATTTT
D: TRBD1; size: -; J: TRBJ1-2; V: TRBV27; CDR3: CASSFSGGLGYTF; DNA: TGTGCCAGCAGTTTTTCAGGGGGCCTTGGCTACACCTTC